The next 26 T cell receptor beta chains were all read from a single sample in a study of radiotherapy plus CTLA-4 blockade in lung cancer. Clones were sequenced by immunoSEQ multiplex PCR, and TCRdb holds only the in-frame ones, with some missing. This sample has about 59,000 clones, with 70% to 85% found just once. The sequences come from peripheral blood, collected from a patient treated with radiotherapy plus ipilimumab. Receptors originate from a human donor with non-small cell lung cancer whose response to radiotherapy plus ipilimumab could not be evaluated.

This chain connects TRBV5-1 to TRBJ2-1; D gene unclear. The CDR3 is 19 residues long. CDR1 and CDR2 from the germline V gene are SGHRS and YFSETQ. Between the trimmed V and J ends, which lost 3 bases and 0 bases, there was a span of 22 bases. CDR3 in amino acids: CASSSKGGRPISSYNEQFF. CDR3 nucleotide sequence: TGCGCCAGCAGCTCAAAAGGCGGCCGCCCAATCAGCTCCTACAATGAGCAGTTCTTC.

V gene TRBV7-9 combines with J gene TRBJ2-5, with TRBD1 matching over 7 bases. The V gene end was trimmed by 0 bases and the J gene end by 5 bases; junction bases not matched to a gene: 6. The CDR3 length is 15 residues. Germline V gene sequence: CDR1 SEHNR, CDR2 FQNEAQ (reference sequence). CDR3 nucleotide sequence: TGTGCCAGCAGCTTAGCTGGGACAGAGGTGGAGACCCAGTACTTC. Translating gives CASSLAGTEVETQYF.

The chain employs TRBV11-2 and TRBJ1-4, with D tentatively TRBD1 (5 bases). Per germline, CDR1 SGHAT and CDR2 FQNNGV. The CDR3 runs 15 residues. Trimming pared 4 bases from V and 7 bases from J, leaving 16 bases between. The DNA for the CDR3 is TGTGCCAGCAGCTCGACCCGGGGGGGAAGTGAAAAACTGTTTTTT. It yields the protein CASSSTRGGSEKLFF.

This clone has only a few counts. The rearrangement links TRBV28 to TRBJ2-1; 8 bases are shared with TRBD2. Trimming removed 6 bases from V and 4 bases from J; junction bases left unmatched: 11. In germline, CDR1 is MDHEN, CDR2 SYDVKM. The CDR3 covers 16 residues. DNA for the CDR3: TGTGCCAGCAGGTCTCCTACTAGCGGTCTTTACAATGAGCAGTTCTTC. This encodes CASRSPTSGLYNEQFF.

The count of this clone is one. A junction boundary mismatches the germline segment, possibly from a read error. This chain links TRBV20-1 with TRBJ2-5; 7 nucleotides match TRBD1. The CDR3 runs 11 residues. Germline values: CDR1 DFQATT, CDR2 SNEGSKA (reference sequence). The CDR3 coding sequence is TGCAGTGCTAGAGATGGGGACACAGGGGACTTC. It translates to CSARDGDTGDF.

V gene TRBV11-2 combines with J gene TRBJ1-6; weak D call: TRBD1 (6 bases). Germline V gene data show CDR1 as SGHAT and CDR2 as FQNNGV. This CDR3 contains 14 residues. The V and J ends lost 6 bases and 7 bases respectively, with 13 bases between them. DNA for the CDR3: TGTGCCAGCAGTCCCGCAGGGGCCAATTCACCCCTCCACTTT. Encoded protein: CASSPAGANSPLHF.

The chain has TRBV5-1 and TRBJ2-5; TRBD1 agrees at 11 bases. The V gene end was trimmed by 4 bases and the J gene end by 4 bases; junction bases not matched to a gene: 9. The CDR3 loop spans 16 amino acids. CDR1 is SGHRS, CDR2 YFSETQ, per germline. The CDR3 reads CASSSQPGQGGETQYF. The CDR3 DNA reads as TGCGCCAGCAGCAGCCAACCGGGACAGGGGGGAGAGACCCAGTACTTC.

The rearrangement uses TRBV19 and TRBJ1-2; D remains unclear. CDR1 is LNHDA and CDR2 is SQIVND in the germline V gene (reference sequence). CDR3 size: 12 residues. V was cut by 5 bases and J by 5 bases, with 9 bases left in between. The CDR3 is CASSPRGYGYTF. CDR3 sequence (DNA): TGTGCCAGTAGTCCTCGCGGATATGGCTACACCTTC.

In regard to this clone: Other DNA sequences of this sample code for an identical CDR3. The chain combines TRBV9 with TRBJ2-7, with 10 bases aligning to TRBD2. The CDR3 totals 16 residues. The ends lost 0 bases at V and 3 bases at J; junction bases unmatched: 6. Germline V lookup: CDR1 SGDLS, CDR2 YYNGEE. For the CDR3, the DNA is TGTGCCAGCAGCGTAGTAGCGGGGGGCCCTTTCTACGAGCAGTACTTC. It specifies CASSVVAGGPFYEQYF.

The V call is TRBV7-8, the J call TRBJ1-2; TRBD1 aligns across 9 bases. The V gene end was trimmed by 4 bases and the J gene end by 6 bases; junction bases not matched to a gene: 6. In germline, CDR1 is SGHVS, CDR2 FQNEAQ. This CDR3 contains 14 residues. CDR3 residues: CASSSGTGWDGYTF. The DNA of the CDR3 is TGTGCCAGCAGCTCAGGGACAGGGTGGGATGGCTACACCTTC.

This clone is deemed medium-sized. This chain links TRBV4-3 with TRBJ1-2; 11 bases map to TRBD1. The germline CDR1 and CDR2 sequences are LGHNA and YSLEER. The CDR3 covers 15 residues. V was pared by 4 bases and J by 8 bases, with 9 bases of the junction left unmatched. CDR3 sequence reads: CASSRMGQGVEGYTF. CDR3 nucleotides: TGCGCCAGCAGCCGGATGGGACAGGGGGTCGAGGGCTACACCTTC.

The DNA for the CDR3 is TGTGCCAGCAGTTTCGGACAGCTTAACAATGAGCAGTTCTTC. Its translation is CASSFGQLNNEQFF. The rearrangement joins TRBV27 to TRBJ2-1; D possibly corresponds to TRBD1 (6 bases). The CDR3 covers 14 residues. V gave up 3 bases and J gave up 5 bases, with 11 bases separating them. The germline V gene has CDR1 MNHEY and CDR2 SMNVEV (reference sequence).

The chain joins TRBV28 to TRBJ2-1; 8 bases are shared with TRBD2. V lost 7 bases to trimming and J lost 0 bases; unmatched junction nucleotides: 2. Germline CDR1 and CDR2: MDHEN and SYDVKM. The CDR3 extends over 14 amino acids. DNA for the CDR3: TGTGCCAGCACACTAGCGGCCTCCTACAATGAGCAGTTCTTC. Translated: CASTLAASYNEQFF.

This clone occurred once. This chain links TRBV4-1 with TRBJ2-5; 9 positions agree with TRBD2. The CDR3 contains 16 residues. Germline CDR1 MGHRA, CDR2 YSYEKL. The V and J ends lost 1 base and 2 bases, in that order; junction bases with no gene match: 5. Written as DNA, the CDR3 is TGCGCCAGCAGCCAAGGTTGGCTAGCGGGGCAAGAGACCCAGTACTTC. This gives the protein CASSQGWLAGQETQYF.

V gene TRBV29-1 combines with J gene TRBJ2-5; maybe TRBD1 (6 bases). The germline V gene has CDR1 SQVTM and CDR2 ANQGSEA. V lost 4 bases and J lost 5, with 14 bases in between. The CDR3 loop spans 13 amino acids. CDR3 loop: CSVARNREETQYF. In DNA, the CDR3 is TGCAGCGTTGCTCGGAACAGGGAGGAGACCCAGTACTTC.

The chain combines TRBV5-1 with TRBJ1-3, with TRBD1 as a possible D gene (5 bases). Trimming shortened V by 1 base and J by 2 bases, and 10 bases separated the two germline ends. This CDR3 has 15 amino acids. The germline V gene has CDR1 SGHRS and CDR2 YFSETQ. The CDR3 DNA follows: TGCGCCAGCAGCTTGAATACAGGACCTGGAAACACCATATATTTT. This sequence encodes CASSLNTGPGNTIYF.

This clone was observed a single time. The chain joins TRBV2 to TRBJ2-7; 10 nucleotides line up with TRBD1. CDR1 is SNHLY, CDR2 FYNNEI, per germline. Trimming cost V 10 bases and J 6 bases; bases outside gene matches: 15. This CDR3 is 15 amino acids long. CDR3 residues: CATLPGTGVVGEQYF. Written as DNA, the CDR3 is TGTGCCACCTTACCTGGGACAGGGGTCGTTGGCGAGCAGTACTTC.

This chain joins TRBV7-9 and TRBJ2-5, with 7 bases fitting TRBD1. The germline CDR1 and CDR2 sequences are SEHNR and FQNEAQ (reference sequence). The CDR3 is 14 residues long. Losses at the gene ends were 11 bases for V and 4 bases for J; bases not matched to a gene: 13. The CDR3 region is CAVPPRQGLETQYF. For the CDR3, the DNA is TGTGCCGTACCCCCCCGACAGGGCTTAGAGACCCAGTACTTC.

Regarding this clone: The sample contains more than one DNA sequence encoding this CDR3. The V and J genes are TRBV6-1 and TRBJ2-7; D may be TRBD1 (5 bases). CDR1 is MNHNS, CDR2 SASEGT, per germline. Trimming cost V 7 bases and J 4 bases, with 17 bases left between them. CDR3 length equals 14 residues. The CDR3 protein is CASKLGQGAYEQYF. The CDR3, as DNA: TGTGCCAGCAAGTTGGGGCAGGGCGCGTACGAGCAGTACTTC.

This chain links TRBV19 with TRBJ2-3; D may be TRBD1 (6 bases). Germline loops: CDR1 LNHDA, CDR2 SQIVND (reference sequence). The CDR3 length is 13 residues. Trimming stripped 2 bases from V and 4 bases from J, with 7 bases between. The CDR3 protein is CASSISGADTQYF. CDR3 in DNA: TGTGCCAGTAGTATATCAGGGGCAGATACGCAGTATTTT.

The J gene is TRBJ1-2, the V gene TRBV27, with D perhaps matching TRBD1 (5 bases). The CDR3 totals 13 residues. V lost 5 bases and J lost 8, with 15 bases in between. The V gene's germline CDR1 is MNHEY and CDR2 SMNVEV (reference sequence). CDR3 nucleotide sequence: TGTGCCAGCAGTAAGGTCGACAGTGTCGGCTACACCTTC. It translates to CASSKVDSVGYTF.

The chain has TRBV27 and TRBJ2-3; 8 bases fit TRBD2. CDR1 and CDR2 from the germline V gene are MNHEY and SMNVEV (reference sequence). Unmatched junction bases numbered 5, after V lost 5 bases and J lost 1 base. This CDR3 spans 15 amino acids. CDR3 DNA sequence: TGTGCCAGCAGTCCGGGACTAGGCGGCACAGATACGCAGTATTTT. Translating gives CASSPGLGGTDTQYF.

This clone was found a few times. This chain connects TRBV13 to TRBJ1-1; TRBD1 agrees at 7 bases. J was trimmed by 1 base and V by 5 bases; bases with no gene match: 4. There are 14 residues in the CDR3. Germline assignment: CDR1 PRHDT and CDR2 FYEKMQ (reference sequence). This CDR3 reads CASSLQGRNTEAFF. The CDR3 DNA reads TGTGCCAGCAGCCTACAGGGGCGGAACACTGAAGCTTTCTTT.

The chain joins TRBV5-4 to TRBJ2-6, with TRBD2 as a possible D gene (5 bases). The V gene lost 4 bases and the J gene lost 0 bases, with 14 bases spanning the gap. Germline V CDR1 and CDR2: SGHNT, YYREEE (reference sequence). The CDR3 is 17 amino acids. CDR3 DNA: TGTGCCAGCAGCCGATACGGGGTGAGCTCTGGGGCCAACGTCCTGACTTTC. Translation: CASSRYGVSSGANVLTF.

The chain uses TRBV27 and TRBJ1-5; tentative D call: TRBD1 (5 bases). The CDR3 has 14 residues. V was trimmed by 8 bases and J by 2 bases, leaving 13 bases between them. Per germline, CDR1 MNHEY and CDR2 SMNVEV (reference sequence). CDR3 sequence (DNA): TGTGCCAGCGCAGGGTCTCTGGGCAATCAGCCCCAGCATTTT. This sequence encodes CASAGSLGNQPQHF.

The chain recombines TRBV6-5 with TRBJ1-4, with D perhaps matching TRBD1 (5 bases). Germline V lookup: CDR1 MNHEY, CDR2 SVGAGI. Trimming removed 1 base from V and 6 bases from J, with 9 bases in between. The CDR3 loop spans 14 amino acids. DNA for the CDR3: TGTGCCAGCAGTTACTTTGGGGGGGATGAAAAACTGTTTTTT. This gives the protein CASSYFGGDEKLFF.